Listed below are T cell receptor beta chains from one sample, sequenced in a study of shared clonotypes between healthy human individuals. Some clones are missing from TCRdb's copy, which holds only in-frame ones; the method was immunoSEQ multiplex PCR. The table includes 550,000 to 750,000 clones, about 92% detected once. Material for sequencing was naive CD8+ T cells sorted from blood. The receptor source for this set is a man under 40 in good health. Each CDR3 is given with its conserved first and last residue. The order of the fields is clone size, CDR3 length, J gene, V gene, D gene, CDR3 protein, CDR3 DNA. D genes are given only for firm matches. A row's size may be missing; if present it is once, few, many or a size class.

. | 15 | TRBJ1-5 | TRBV30 | TRBD1 | CAWSPPDRENQPQHF | TGTGCCTGGAGTCCTCCGGACAGGGAGAATCAGCCCCAGCATTTT
. | 13 | TRBJ1-1 | TRBV5-1 | . | CASSWGVNTEAFF | TGCGCCAGCAGCTGGGGGGTGAACACTGAAGCTTTCTTT
. | 16 | TRBJ1-3 | TRBV27 | . | CASTSYGGLPGNTIYF | TGTGCCAGCACCTCCTACGGGGGACTTCCTGGAAACACCATATATTTT
. | 16 | TRBJ1-3 | TRBV9 | . | CASSGPTVGSGNTIYF | TGTGCCAGCAGCGGACCGACGGTGGGCTCTGGAAACACCATATATTTT
once | 15 | TRBJ2-1 | TRBV5-4 | TRBD2 | CASSTGLAGVGEQFF | TGTGCCAGCAGCACGGGACTAGCGGGAGTTGGTGAGCAGTTCTTC
. | 14 | TRBJ2-7 | TRBV18 | . | CASSPGRPSYEQYF | TGTGCCAGCTCACCTGGCAGACCCTCCTACGAGCAGTACTTC
. | 16 | TRBJ2-1 | TRBV2 | . | CASSEWTGSSYNEQFF | TGTGCCAGCAGTGAGTGGACGGGGAGCTCCTACAATGAGCAGTTCTTC
. | 15 | TRBJ1-2 | TRBV28 | TRBD1 | CASTGDSYANYGYTF | TGTGCCAGCACCGGGGACAGTTATGCTAACTATGGCTACACCTTC
. | 12 | TRBJ1-4 | TRBV7-9 | . | CASTQSNEKLFF | TGTGCCAGCACCCAGAGTAATGAAAAACTGTTTTTT
. | 17 | TRBJ2-7 | TRBV4-1 | TRBD2 | CASRQEGTSGGSYEQYF | TGCGCCAGCAGGCAAGAGGGGACTAGCGGGGGGTCCTACGAGCAGTACTTC
. | 15 | TRBJ2-7 | TRBV7-9 | TRBD1 | CASSYRDRGLYEQYF | TGTGCCAGCAGCTACCGGGACAGGGGACTCTACGAGCAGTACTTC
. | 14 | TRBJ2-7 | TRBV10-3 | . | CAISDPDKVYEQYF | TGTGCCATCAGTGACCCAGACAAAGTCTACGAGCAGTACTTC
. | 14 | TRBJ2-5 | TRBV7-3 | . | CASSLTGGQETQYF | TGTGCCAGCAGCTTAACCGGCGGCCAAGAGACCCAGTACTTC
. | 14 | TRBJ2-1 | TRBV27 | . | CASSLSGLYNEQFF | TGTGCCAGCAGTTTATCCGGGCTCTACAATGAGCAGTTCTTC
. | 15 | TRBJ2-1 | TRBV7-6 | . | CASSLEALAPYEQFF | TGTGCCAGCAGCTTAGAGGCGCTAGCCCCGTATGAGCAGTTCTTC
. | 17 | TRBJ2-7 | TRBV9 | . | CASSVRSLPPHSYEQYF | TGTGCCAGCAGCGTAAGGAGTTTACCCCCCCACTCCTACGAGCAGTACTTC
. | 14 | TRBJ2-1 | TRBV28 | . | CASSLVSAYNEQFF | TGTGCCAGCAGTTTAGTATCTGCCTACAATGAGCAGTTCTTC
. | 16 | TRBJ1-5 | TRBV2 | . | CASSESVAGGNQPQHF | TGTGCCAGCAGTGAATCGGTGGCAGGGGGCAATCAGCCCCAGCATTTT
. | 15 | TRBJ2-7 | TRBV2 | TRBD2 | CASRNLAGNNYEQYF | TGTGCCAGCAGGAACCTAGCGGGGAATAACTACGAGCAGTACTTC
. | 17 | TRBJ2-1 | TRBV28 | . | CASSSGRRGKRWGEQFF | TGTGCCAGCAGTTCAGGTCGGCGCGGTAAAAGGTGGGGTGAGCAGTTCTTC
. | 18 | TRBJ2-7 | TRBV21-1 | . | CASSKRRDRGVGSYEQYF | TGTGCCAGCAGCAAACGAAGGGACAGGGGAGTCGGTTCCTACGAGCAGTACTTC
. | 12 | TRBJ1-4 | TRBV2 | . | CASSPGGEKLFF | TGTGCCAGCAGCCCCGGTGGTGAAAAACTGTTTTTT
once | 13 | TRBJ1-2 | TRBV29-1 | . | CSVEWAGRYGYTF | TGCAGCGTTGAATGGGCTGGGAGGTATGGCTACACCTTC
. | 15 | TRBJ2-1 | TRBV5-4 | . | CASSFWGYSYNEQFF | TGTGCCAGCAGCTTTTGGGGGTACAGCTACAATGAGCAGTTCTTC
. | 21 | TRBJ2-3 | TRBV9 | TRBD2 | CASSPFRLEEAGVSSTDTQYF | TGTGCCAGCAGCCCTTTTCGACTAGAGGAAGCGGGAGTGTCTAGCACAGATACGCAGTATTTT
. | 10 | TRBJ2-3 | TRBV18 | . | CASSADTQYF | TGTGCCAGTTCGGCAGATACGCAGTATTTT
once | 15 | TRBJ2-5 | TRBV2 | . | CASNRAEGLGETQYF | TGTGCCAGCAACAGGGCTGAAGGGTTGGGAGAGACCCAGTACTTC
. | 12 | TRBJ2-7 | TRBV6-1 | . | CASTEGVYEQYF | TGTGCCAGCACCGAGGGGGTTTACGAGCAGTACTTC
. | 12 | TRBJ2-2 | TRBV10-3 | . | CAIFRDTGELFF | TGTGCCATCTTTCGGGACACCGGGGAGCTGTTTTTT
. | 15 | TRBJ2-5 | TRBV15 | . | CATSRVTGQEETQYF | TGTGCCACCAGCAGAGTAACAGGGCAAGAGGAGACCCAGTACTTC
. | 18 | TRBJ2-2 | TRBV7-6 | TRBD2 | CASSSSGASRSDTGELFF | TGTGCCAGCAGCTCAAGCGGGGCTAGCCGGTCGGACACCGGGGAGCTGTTTTTT